A selection of T cell receptor beta chains follows, all from one sample in a study of metastatic and nonmetastatic thyroid tumors. Using MiXCR, TCRdb re-called clones from the PCR reads. Altogether tens of thousands of clones are present, approximately 20% being singletons, with the ten largest covering about 17%. Sequencing was carried out using blood. The receptor set was obtained from a female donor with papillary thyroid cancer or a benign thyroid nodule (not recorded which). Some clones in this sample may be carry-over from other donors' samples. Each CDR3 is given with its conserved first and last residue. D genes are given only for firm matches. Only some rows state a clone size, as once, few, many or a class for expanded clones.

j_call v_call d_call clone_size cdr3_aa cdr3_nt
TRBJ2-1 TRBV20-1 - many CSARDGGGANEQFF TGTAGTGCTAGAGATGGAGGCGGCGCCAATGAGCAGTTCTTC
TRBJ1-5 TRBV7-8 TRBD1 many CASSPDGDRDQPQHF TGTGCCAGCAGCCCCGACGGAGACAGGGATCAGCCCCAGCATTTT
TRBJ2-2 TRBV19 - many CASGSRAHAGELFF TGTGCCAGTGGTTCAAGGGCTCACGCCGGGGAGCTGTTTTTT
TRBJ1-6 TRBV11-2 TRBD1 many CASSETGANRSPLHF TGTGCCAGCAGCGAAACAGGGGCAAATCGTTCACCCCTCCACTTT
TRBJ2-2 TRBV12-3/TRBV12-4 - many CASSGGLRNTGELFF TGTGCCAGCAGTGGGGGACTCCGAAATACCGGGGAGCTGTTTTTT
TRBJ2-1 TRBV11-2 - once CASSLEVGGGQEQFF TGTGCCAGCAGCTTAGAAGTGGGAGGGGGACAAGAGCAGTTCTTC
TRBJ2-7 TRBV6-1 - medium-sized CASSEANSLYEQYF TGTGCCAGCAGTGAAGCGAATAGCCTCTACGAGCAGTACTTC
TRBJ2-7 TRBV11-2 TRBD2 - CASSNRTSGSYEQYF TGTGCCAGCAGCAATCGGACTAGCGGATCATACGAGCAGTACTTC
TRBJ2-1 TRBV18 - many CASSPASGRTGDEQFF TGTGCCAGCTCACCAGCTAGCGGGCGAACAGGGGATGAGCAGTTCTTC
TRBJ2-5 TRBV28 - many CASSFDMSRETQYF TGTGCCAGCAGTTTCGACATGTCTCGGGAGACCCAGTACTTC
TRBJ2-1 TRBV20-1 - many CSARDPSHRAGIDNEQFF TGCAGTGCTAGAGATCCCTCCCATCGGGCGGGAATCGACAATGAGCAGTTCTTC
TRBJ1-2 TRBV20-1 - once CSANDRKYGYTF TGCAGTGCTAACGACAGGAAATATGGCTACACCTTC
TRBJ2-3 TRBV12-3/TRBV12-4 TRBD2 many CASSLELAVDTDTQYF TGTGCCAGCAGTTTAGAACTAGCGGTAGACACAGATACGCAGTATTTT
TRBJ2-2 TRBV30 - many CAWRGQGRNTGELFF TGTGCCTGGAGGGGCCAGGGGCGGAACACCGGGGAGCTGTTTTTT
TRBJ2-1 TRBV6-1 - - CASSEPGTIRNEQFF TGTGCCAGCAGTGAACCGGGAACTATTAGGAATGAGCAGTTCTTC
TRBJ1-1 TRBV12-3/TRBV12-4 - few CSSSWWTANTEAFF TGTTCCAGCAGTTGGTGGACAGCGAACACTGAAGCTTTCTTT
TRBJ2-2 TRBV13 - - CASSLGPGELFF TGTGCCAGCAGCTTAGGGCCCGGGGAGCTGTTTTTT
TRBJ2-6 TRBV5-1 - - CASSLQVNVGANVLTF TGCGCCAGCAGCTTACAGGTGAACGTTGGGGCCAACGTCCTGACTTTC